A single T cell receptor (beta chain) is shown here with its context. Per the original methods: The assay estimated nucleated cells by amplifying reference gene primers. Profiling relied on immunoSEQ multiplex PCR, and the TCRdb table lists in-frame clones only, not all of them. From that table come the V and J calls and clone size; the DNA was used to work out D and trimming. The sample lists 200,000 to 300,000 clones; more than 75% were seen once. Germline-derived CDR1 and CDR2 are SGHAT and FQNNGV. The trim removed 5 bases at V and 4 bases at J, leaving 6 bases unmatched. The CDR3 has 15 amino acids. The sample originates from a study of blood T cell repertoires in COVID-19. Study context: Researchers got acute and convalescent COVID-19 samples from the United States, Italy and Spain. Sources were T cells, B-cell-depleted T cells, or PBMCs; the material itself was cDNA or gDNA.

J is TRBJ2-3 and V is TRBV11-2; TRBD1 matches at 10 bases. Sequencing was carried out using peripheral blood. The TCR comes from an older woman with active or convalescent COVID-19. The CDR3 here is CASSQDRGSADTQYF. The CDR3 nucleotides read TGTGCCAGCAGCCAGGACAGGGGGAGCGCAGATACGCAGTATTTT.